This entry lists 18 T cell receptor beta chains sequenced from one sample in a study of OX40 agonist ivuxolimab in advanced cancers. Using immunoSEQ multiplex PCR, the repertoire was profiled, and TCRdb retains in-frame clones only, with some absent. The table records over 85,000 clones, about nine tenths of them present only once. This specimen was CD4+ or CD8+ T cells sorted from blood, taken in a trial of the OX40 agonist ivuxolimab. All receptors derive from an adult with an advanced solid tumor such as melanoma, head and neck, liver or kidney cancer.

The sample holds one count of this clone. V gene TRBV5-8 combines with J gene TRBJ2-2, with no clear D. Trimming removed 2 bases at V and 3 bases at J, with 14 bases between. There are 16 residues in the CDR3. Germline V CDR1 and CDR2: SGHTS, YDEGEE. The CDR3 sequence is CASSFNVDSYTGELFF. CDR3 coding DNA: TGTGCCAGCAGCTTTAACGTGGATTCTTACACCGGGGAGCTGTTTTTT.

J is TRBJ1-2 and V is TRBV11-2; D perhaps matches TRBD1 (6 bases). The CDR3 is 14 residues long. The germline gives CDR1 SGHAT, CDR2 FQNNGV. Trimming took 5 bases from V and 5 from J, leaving 15 bases between them. In nucleotides, the CDR3 is TGTGCCAGCAGCCTAAGCTCTGGACAGTATGGCTACACCTTC. This sequence encodes CASSLSSGQYGYTF.

The chain links TRBV19 to TRBJ2-1; a possible D gene is TRBD2 (6 bases). The germline gives CDR1 LNHDA, CDR2 SQIVND (reference sequence). Trimming pared 10 bases from V and 8 bases from J, leaving 21 bases between. The CDR3 is 14 amino acids. The CDR3 is CATSRRDVFDEQFF. The CDR3, as DNA: TGTGCCACATCTCGGAGGGATGTTTTCGATGAGCAGTTCTTC.

The J gene is TRBJ1-4, the V gene TRBV5-1; no reliable D call. Germline V gene sequence: CDR1 SGHRS, CDR2 YFSETQ. This CDR3 region has 14 residues. V was shortened by 0 bases and J by 8 bases, with 11 bases between the two germline ends. The CDR3 loop reads CASSLEVGFEKLFF. CDR3 DNA: TGCGCCAGCAGCTTGGAAGTGGGATTCGAAAAACTGTTTTTT.

This clone was counted a single time. This specimen includes other DNA sequences encoding the same CDR3. The chain carries TRBV30 and TRBJ2-5; D gene uncertain. CDR3 length: 11 residues. The V end lost 0 bases, the J end lost 4 bases, and 3 bases lay between the germline ends. Germline V gene data show CDR1 as GTSNPN and CDR2 as SVGIG (reference sequence). The CDR3 nucleotides read TGTGCCTGGAGTGTAGGAGAGACCCAGTACTTC. It yields the protein CAWSVGETQYF.

The chain is built from TRBV5-5 and TRBJ1-6; D gene uncertain. Germline CDR1 and CDR2: SGHKS and YYEKEE (reference sequence). Trimming took off 2 bases at V and 11 bases at J, with 11 bases between the two ends. There are 13 residues in the CDR3. The CDR3 DNA follows: TGTGCCAGCAGCTTTAGGGCCGGAGCACCCCTCCACTTT. As protein: CASSFRAGAPLHF. The full variable domain, in which reference TRBV5-5 and TRBJ1-6 provide the parts outside the CDR3, is DAGVTQSPTHLIKTRGQQVTLRCSPISGHKSVSWYQQVLGQGPQFIFQYYEKEERGRGNFPDRFSARQFPNYSSELNVNALLLGDSALYLCASSFRAGAPLHFGNGTRLTVT.

The CDR3 DNA is TGTGCCAGCAATACAGCCCAAACTAGGGGCGAGCAGTACTTC. It yields the protein CASNTAQTRGEQYF. This chain connects TRBV6-6 to TRBJ2-7; possibly TRBD1 or TRBD2 for D (5 bases each). This CDR3 spans 14 amino acids. V was pared by 7 bases and J by 6 bases, with 19 bases between. Germline V lookup: CDR1 MNHNY, CDR2 SVGAGI (reference sequence).

With regard to this clone: The sample carries other DNA sequences with the same CDR3. This chain joins TRBV18 and TRBJ2-1, with D possibly TRBD1 on 6 matching bases. Germline CDR1 is KGHSH and CDR2 is LQKENI. Trimming took 6 bases from V and 5 from J, leaving 11 bases between them. The CDR3 contains 13 residues. CDR3 amino acids: CASSPGQNNEQFF. The CDR3, as DNA: TGTGCCAGCTCCCCCGGACAGAACAATGAGCAGTTCTTC.

The V call is TRBV9, the J call TRBJ2-5; 8 bases line up with TRBD1. Germline assignment: CDR1 SGDLS and CDR2 YYNGEE. CDR3 size: 16 residues. After removal of 1 base from V and 4 bases from J, the junction contained 9 bases not matched to a gene. The CDR3 DNA follows: TGTGCCAGCAGCGTATTGGCAGGGGGCGCGAGAGAGACCCAGTACTTC. This codes for CASSVLAGGARETQYF.

The chain has TRBV19 and TRBJ2-1; D is tentatively TRBD1 or TRBD2 (6 bases each). Trimming shortened V by 3 bases and J by 3 bases, and 9 bases separated the two germline ends. Germline V gene lookup returns CDR1 LNHDA and CDR2 SQIVND (reference sequence). This CDR3 has 14 amino acids. The CDR3 sequence: CASSMGGLYNEQFF. As DNA, the CDR3 is TGTGCCAGTAGTATGGGGGGCCTCTACAATGAGCAGTTCTTC.

The chain recombines TRBV2 with TRBJ2-7, with TRBD2 identical over 14 bases. The trim removed 8 bases at V and 7 bases at J, leaving 7 bases unmatched. Per germline, CDR1 SNHLY and CDR2 FYNNEI. The CDR3 sequence is 14 residues long. The CDR3 DNA follows: TGTGCCAGCCGACTAGCGGGGGGGCTGGAGGAGCAGTACTTC. Encoded protein: CASRLAGGLEEQYF.

CDR3 nucleotide sequence: TGTGCCAGTCGGACTCGATTTAACACCGGGGAGCTGTTTTTT. It translates to CASRTRFNTGELFF. V and J are TRBV6-5 and TRBJ2-2; a weak D match, TRBD2 (5 bases). From germline, CDR1 is MNHEY and CDR2 SVGAGI. V was clipped by 9 bases and J by 2 bases, with 13 bases between them. The CDR3 consists of 14 residues.

The DNA of the CDR3 is TGTGCCAGCTCACCACAGGGTGGAAAAAACACTGAAGCTTTCTTT. As protein: CASSPQGGKNTEAFF. V is TRBV18 and J is TRBJ1-1; D is unresolved. V lost 1 base and J lost 2, with 11 bases in between. Germline V gene data show CDR1 as KGHSH and CDR2 as LQKENI. The CDR3 runs 15 residues.

The chain is built from TRBV19 and TRBJ2-3; D is perhaps TRBD2 (6 bases). CDR3 length: 16 residues. Germline V gene lookup returns CDR1 LNHDA and CDR2 SQIVND (reference sequence). V was shortened by 5 bases and J by 3 bases, with 18 bases between the two germline ends. CDR3 nucleotides: TGTGCCAGTAGTCCTCGACTAGTCAAATCGACAGATACGCAGTATTTT. Translation: CASSPRLVKSTDTQYF.

The chain employs TRBV4-1 and TRBJ2-1; 13 positions match TRBD2. The germline V gene has CDR1 MGHRA and CDR2 YSYEKL. The CDR3 totals 19 residues. The V gene end was trimmed by 1 base and the J gene end by 0 bases; junction bases not matched to a gene: 6. CDR3: CASSQGTSGRKGSYNEQFF. DNA for the CDR3: TGCGCCAGCAGCCAAGGGACTAGCGGGAGAAAGGGCTCCTACAATGAGCAGTTCTTC.

The chain combines TRBV7-8 with TRBJ1-2; the D is unclear. The CDR3 extends over 15 amino acids. Germline V gene data show CDR1 as SGHVS and CDR2 as FQNEAQ. The V end was cut by 0 bases, the J end by 3 bases, with 11 bases between. In nucleotides, the CDR3 is TGTGCCAGCAGCTTAGCCCTTCAAGTAGACTATGGCTACACCTTC. Encoded protein: CASSLALQVDYGYTF.

The V gene is TRBV5-1, the J gene TRBJ2-5, with 9 bases aligning to TRBD1. This CDR3 has 15 amino acids. Per germline, CDR1 SGHRS and CDR2 YFSETQ. V gave up 2 bases and J gave up 2 bases; unmatched junction bases: 4. DNA of the CDR3: TGCGCCAGCAGCTTCGCCGGGACAGGGCAAGAGACCCAGTACTTC. Translation gives CASSFAGTGQETQYF.

CDR3 region: CASSYSTGVRGEQYF. The CDR3 DNA sequence: TGTGCCAGCAGTTACTCGACAGGGGTAAGGGGCGAGCAGTACTTC. The rearrangement joins TRBV6-5 to TRBJ2-7; TRBD1 agrees at 8 bases. The CDR3 length is 15 residues. Trimming at V came to 0 bases and at J to 6 bases, leaving 7 bases not matched to a gene. Germline V gene sequence: CDR1 MNHEY, CDR2 SVGAGI.